Following are 23 T cell receptor beta chains from one sample sequenced in a study of blood T cell repertoires in COVID-19. TCRdb's copy holds only in-frame clones and misses some; the assay was immunoSEQ multiplex PCR. The sample holds around 180,000 clones; roughly 75% are singletons and the top ten take roughly 6.8%. Sequencing input: peripheral blood. The source is a man between 65 and 80 years old with active or convalescent COVID-19.

V usage is TRBV4-2 and J usage is TRBJ2-1; 9 bases are shared with TRBD2. V lost 0 bases, J lost 4 bases, and 4 bases stayed unmatched. The CDR3 is 16 residues long. Germline V gene lookup returns CDR1 LGHNA and CDR2 YNFKEQ. In DNA form, the CDR3 reads TGTGCCAGCAGCCAAGATACGGCGGGGGGGTACAATGAGCAGTTCTTC. It yields the protein CASSQDTAGGYNEQFF.

The chain links TRBV27 to TRBJ1-3, with D uncertain. The CDR3 has 14 residues. Looked up from germline, CDR1 is MNHEY and CDR2 is SMNVEV (reference sequence). The V end lost 6 bases, the J end lost 1 base, and 10 bases lay between the germline ends. In nucleotides, the CDR3 is TGTGCCAGCAGGTCTGACTTATCTGGAAACACCATATATTTT. This gives the protein CASRSDLSGNTIYF.

This clone was counted a few times. CDR3 sequence: CASSFSAGGNAFF. CDR3 DNA: TGTGCCAGCAGCTTTTCGGCAGGGGGTAACGCTTTCTTT. The V and J genes are TRBV5-4 and TRBJ1-1; the match to TRBD1 covers 7 bases. Trimming removed 2 bases from V and 11 bases from J; junction bases left unmatched: 9. Germline CDR1 SGHNT, CDR2 YYREEE (reference sequence). CDR3 length: 13 amino acids.

This clone was observed a single time. CDR3: CASSSSRRGRNYGYTF. The DNA for the CDR3 is TGTGCCAGCAGCTCCTCCCGCAGGGGTCGTAACTATGGCTACACCTTC. The rearrangement links TRBV5-6 to TRBJ1-2; the D gene is possibly TRBD1 (6 bases). Between the trimmed V and J ends, which lost 3 bases and 1 base, there was a span of 16 bases. The germline V gene has CDR1 SGHDT and CDR2 YYEEEE. The CDR3 is 16 residues long.

The gene calls are TRBV6-5 and TRBJ1-3; possible D gene TRBD1, 5 bases. The CDR3 covers 13 residues. Germline CDR1 is MNHEY and CDR2 is SVGAGI. V was clipped by 5 bases and J by 4 bases, with 9 bases between them. Written as DNA, the CDR3 is TGTGCCAGCAGTCCAGGGTTAGGAAACACCATATATTTT. It translates to CASSPGLGNTIYF.

The rearrangement uses TRBV3-1 (or the pseudogene TRBV3-2) and TRBJ1-4; D is unclear. The V end was cut by 4 bases, the J end by 13 bases, with 13 bases between. The CDR3 has 12 amino acids. Per the germline V gene, CDR1 is LGHDT and CDR2 is YNNKEL (reference sequence). CDR3 in amino acids: CASSRTTRGLFF. The CDR3 nucleotides read TGTGCCAGCAGCCGAACGACCCGAGGACTGTTTTTT.

The genes are TRBV6-2 or TRBV6-3 and TRBJ2-5; perhaps TRBD1 as D (5 bases). Trimming stripped 4 bases from V and 2 bases from J, with 14 bases between. The CDR3 runs 15 residues. Germline CDR1 MNHEY, CDR2 SVGEGT. Here the CDR3 reads CASSLDRSGQETQYF. DNA for the CDR3: TGTGCCAGCAGTTTAGACAGATCCGGGCAAGAGACCCAGTACTTC.

There are a few counts of this clone. The chain carries TRBV5-1 and TRBJ2-1; maybe TRBD1 (5 bases). The V gene lost 2 bases and the J gene lost 7 bases, with 16 bases spanning the gap. Germline loops: CDR1 SGHRS, CDR2 YFSETQ. The CDR3 runs 15 residues. This chain's CDR3 is CASSFGIGVANEQFF. Here the CDR3 DNA reads TGCGCCAGCAGCTTTGGAATAGGGGTGGCTAATGAGCAGTTCTTC.

The rearrangement links TRBV7-2 to TRBJ1-2; TRBD1 agrees at 7 bases. CDR1 is SGHTA and CDR2 is FQGNSA in the germline V gene. The CDR3 contains 14 residues. V was pared by 7 bases and J by 6 bases, with 11 bases of the junction left unmatched. DNA for the CDR3: TGTGCCAGCACCCGTGTTACAGGGGACCATGGCTACACCTTC. This sequence encodes CASTRVTGDHGYTF.

This chain links TRBV19 with TRBJ1-1; D perhaps matches TRBD1 (6 bases). The V gene's germline CDR1 is LNHDA and CDR2 SQIVND (reference sequence). V lost 3 bases, J lost 3 bases, and 14 bases lay in between. CDR3 size: 15 residues. As DNA, the CDR3 is TGTGCCAGTAGTATGGGGGGGGCGCCCCACACTGAAGCTTTCTTT. Its protein is CASSMGGAPHTEAFF.

V gene TRBV7-8 combines with J gene TRBJ1-1; 8 positions match TRBD1. This CDR3 is built from 13 residues. Trimming cost V 2 bases and J 4 bases; bases outside gene matches: 0. The germline CDR1 and CDR2 sequences are SGHVS and FQNEAQ. The CDR3 loop is CASSLTGGTEAFF. The CDR3 bases are TGTGCCAGCAGCTTAACAGGGGGCACTGAAGCTTTCTTT.

V and J are TRBV29-1 and TRBJ1-1; D is undetermined. This CDR3 is 12 amino acids long. V lost 4 bases to trimming and J lost 4 bases, with 10 bases between them. Per the germline V gene, CDR1 is SQVTM and CDR2 is ANQGSEA. The CDR3 DNA follows: TGCAGCGTTGGATCCGCCAGCACTGAAGCTTTCTTT. Its translation: CSVGSASTEAFF.

The chain links TRBV27 to TRBJ2-7, with D perhaps matching TRBD1 (6 bases). This CDR3 comprises 13 residues. CDR1 is MNHEY and CDR2 is SMNVEV in the germline V gene (reference sequence). Trimming took off 4 bases at V and 2 bases at J, with 9 bases between the two ends. CDR3 sequence: CASSSWGPYEQYF. The CDR3 DNA is TGTGCCAGCAGTTCCTGGGGGCCCTACGAGCAGTACTTC.

This chain uses TRBV6-5 with TRBJ2-5, with 10 bases matching TRBD2. Germline V gene lookup returns CDR1 MNHEY and CDR2 SVGAGI. The CDR3 is 14 residues long. J gave up 4 bases and V 5 bases, and 4 bases lay outside the gene matches. CDR3 in DNA: TGTGCCAGCAGTACTAGCGGGGTTTTAGAGACCCAGTACTTC. Its translation is CASSTSGVLETQYF.

In this sample, this clone turned up a few times. J is TRBJ1-3 and V is TRBV5-1; possible D gene TRBD1, 5 bases. The CDR3 runs to 15 residues. CDR1 is SGHRS, CDR2 YFSETQ, per germline. Between the trimmed V and J ends, which lost 3 bases and 7 bases, there was a span of 17 bases. CDR3 nucleotide sequence: TGCGCCAGCAGCTACCCCAGGGAGGGGCCGAACACCATATATTTT. Its protein product is CASSYPREGPNTIYF.

This chain connects TRBV6-5 to TRBJ1-2, with D perhaps matching TRBD1 (5 bases). CDR1 is MNHEY and CDR2 is SVGAGI in the germline V gene. Trimming stripped 0 bases from V and 8 bases from J, with 10 bases between. This CDR3 has 13 residues. The CDR3 sequence: CASSYSPGRGYTF. DNA for the CDR3: TGTGCCAGCAGTTACTCGCCAGGGCGCGGCTACACCTTC.

This chain links TRBV5-4 with TRBJ1-1, with 8 bases fitting TRBD1. After removal of 1 base from V and 4 bases from J, the junction contained 6 bases not matched to a gene. Germline V lookup: CDR1 SGHNT, CDR2 YYREEE (reference sequence). CDR3 length: 15 residues. The CDR3 DNA reads as TGTGCCAGCAGCTTGTTTCACAGGGGGGGCACTGAAGCTTTCTTT. Protein product: CASSLFHRGGTEAFF. Full variable domain (rest looked up from reference TRBV5-4 and TRBJ1-1): ETGVTQSPTHLIKTRGQQVTLRCSSQSGHNTVSWYQQALGQGPQFIFQYYREEENGRGNFPPRFSGLQFPNYSSELNVNALELDDSALYLCASSLFHRGGTEAFFGQGTRLTVV.

A remark on this clone: Other DNA variants within this sample encode the same CDR3. The chain is built from TRBV6-5 and TRBJ1-1; possibly TRBD1 for D (5 bases). The CDR3 length is 13 residues. The germline gives CDR1 MNHEY, CDR2 SVGAGI. Trimming shortened V by 3 bases and J by 3 bases, and 8 bases separated the two germline ends. CDR3 region: CASSYQGYTEAFF. The DNA of the CDR3 is TGTGCCAGCAGTTATCAGGGCTACACTGAAGCTTTCTTT.

In its sample, this clone was seen once. The genes are TRBV7-6 and TRBJ2-3; D is uncertain. Germline V gene sequence: CDR1 SGHVS, CDR2 FNYEAQ. V was cut by 5 bases and J by 2 bases, with 11 bases left in between. There are 14 residues in the CDR3. The CDR3 loop is CASSQYGLTDTQYF. The DNA of the CDR3 is TGTGCCAGCAGCCAATATGGGCTCACAGATACGCAGTATTTT.

This clone was counted a single time. The J gene is TRBJ2-1, the V gene TRBV14; 10 nucleotides align to TRBD2. V shed 4 bases, J shed 7 bases, and the junction held 10 bases outside the gene matches. In germline, CDR1 is SGHDN, CDR2 FVKESK. The CDR3 has 16 residues. The CDR3 nucleotides read TGTGCCAGCAGCCCCCGGACTAGCGGCTTTATTAATGAGCAGTTCTTC. As protein: CASSPRTSGFINEQFF.

The chain uses TRBV11-2 and TRBJ1-2, with a possible D match to TRBD1 (6 bases). CDR1 and CDR2 (germline): SGHAT, FQNNGV. V was clipped by 5 bases and J by 4 bases, with 14 bases between them. This CDR3 is 14 amino acids long. For the CDR3, the DNA is TGTGCCAGCAGCCTTGGACAGACAGGCTATGGCTACACCTTC. Translating gives CASSLGQTGYGYTF.

The chain employs TRBV30 and TRBJ1-1, with TRBD1 identical over 7 bases. The CDR3 consists of 16 residues. CDR1 is GTSNPN, CDR2 SVGIG, per germline (reference sequence). The V and J ends lost 1 base and 4 bases, in that order; junction bases with no gene match: 12. CDR3 sequence: CAWSADRSTWGTEAFF. The CDR3, as DNA: TGTGCCTGGAGTGCGGACAGGTCAACGTGGGGCACTGAAGCTTTCTTT.

This chain links TRBV4-2 with TRBJ2-1; 9 positions agree with TRBD2. Germline V gene data show CDR1 as LGHNA and CDR2 as YNFKEQ. After removal of 1 base from V and 2 bases from J, the junction contained 3 bases not matched to a gene. The length of the CDR3 is 16 residues. CDR3 in amino acids: CASSQVSGGPYNEQFF. CDR3 nucleotide sequence: TGTGCCAGCAGCCAAGTAAGCGGGGGGCCCTACAATGAGCAGTTCTTC.